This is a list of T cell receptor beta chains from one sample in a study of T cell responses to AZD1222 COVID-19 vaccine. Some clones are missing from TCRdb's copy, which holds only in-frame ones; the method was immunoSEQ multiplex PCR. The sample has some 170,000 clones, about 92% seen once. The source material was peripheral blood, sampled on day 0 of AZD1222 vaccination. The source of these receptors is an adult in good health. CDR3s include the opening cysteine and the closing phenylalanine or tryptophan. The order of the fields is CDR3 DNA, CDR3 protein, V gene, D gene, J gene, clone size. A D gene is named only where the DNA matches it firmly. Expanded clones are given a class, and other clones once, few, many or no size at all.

CDR3nt: TGCGCCAGCAGCTTCGGACAGAGCCTCAATGAGCAGTTCTTC; CDR3aa: CASSFGQSLNEQFF; v_gene: TRBV5-1; d_gene: NA; j_gene: TRBJ2-1; abundance: NA
CDR3nt: TGTGCCAGCAGTTACTCGTTCGGGTCCTACGAGCAGTACTTC; CDR3aa: CASSYSFGSYEQYF; v_gene: TRBV6-5; d_gene: NA; j_gene: TRBJ2-7; abundance: once
CDR3nt: TGTGCCAGCAGCCTAACTGCTAGCTCCTATAATTCACCCCTCCACTTT; CDR3aa: CASSLTASSYNSPLHF; v_gene: TRBV3-1/TRBV3-2; d_gene: NA; j_gene: TRBJ1-6; abundance: NA
CDR3nt: TGCGCCAGCACCCCGGGGGGCTGGCCGAGCATGAACACTGAAGCTTTCTTT; CDR3aa: CASTPGGWPSMNTEAFF; v_gene: TRBV4-1; d_gene: NA; j_gene: TRBJ1-1; abundance: NA
CDR3nt: TGTGCCAGCAGCATCGTCTGGGATTACGAGCAGTACTTC; CDR3aa: CASSIVWDYEQYF; v_gene: TRBV6-5; d_gene: NA; j_gene: TRBJ2-7; abundance: NA
CDR3nt: TGTGCCAGCAGCTCCCTAGACACGTTGAGCTACACCTTC; CDR3aa: CASSSLDTLSYTF; v_gene: TRBV5-6; d_gene: NA; j_gene: TRBJ1-2; abundance: few
CDR3nt: TGTGCCAGCAGCGTAGGCAGGGAAGTATCGGGCTACACCTTC; CDR3aa: CASSVGREVSGYTF; v_gene: TRBV9; d_gene: NA; j_gene: TRBJ1-2; abundance: NA
CDR3nt: TGCGCCAGCCAGGGGGACCCTCCTGAAAAACTGTTTTTT; CDR3aa: CASQGDPPEKLFF; v_gene: TRBV5-1; d_gene: TRBD1; j_gene: TRBJ1-4; abundance: NA
CDR3nt: TGTGCCGAATGGGACAGGGCTAGCACAGATACGCAGTATTTT; CDR3aa: CAEWDRASTDTQYF; v_gene: TRBV2; d_gene: TRBD1; j_gene: TRBJ2-3; abundance: NA
CDR3nt: TGTGCCAGCAGTTTGCCCCGGGACAAGGGGTCACCCCTCCACTTT; CDR3aa: CASSLPRDKGSPLHF; v_gene: TRBV27; d_gene: NA; j_gene: TRBJ1-6; abundance: NA
CDR3nt: TGTGCCATCAGTGAAGTACCGGGACAGGGAAACGATGAGCAGTTCTTC; CDR3aa: CAISEVPGQGNDEQFF; v_gene: TRBV10-3; d_gene: TRBD1; j_gene: TRBJ2-1; abundance: NA
CDR3nt: TGTGCCAGCAGTCAACGGGGGCCCGGGGAGCTGTTTTTT; CDR3aa: CASSQRGPGELFF; v_gene: TRBV3-1/TRBV3-2; d_gene: NA; j_gene: TRBJ2-2; abundance: NA
CDR3nt: TGTGCCAGCAGCCAGGGATACACTGAAGCTTTCTTT; CDR3aa: CASSQGYTEAFF; v_gene: TRBV3-1/TRBV3-2; d_gene: NA; j_gene: TRBJ1-1; abundance: NA
CDR3nt: TGTGCCAGCCGAGGGGGAGGACTGAACACCGGGGAGCTGTTTTTT; CDR3aa: CASRGGGLNTGELFF; v_gene: TRBV6-4; d_gene: NA; j_gene: TRBJ2-2; abundance: once
CDR3nt: TGTGCCAGCAGGGACCGTCTTGGCTACACCTTC; CDR3aa: CASRDRLGYTF; v_gene: TRBV27; d_gene: NA; j_gene: TRBJ1-2; abundance: once
CDR3nt: TGTGCCAGCAGTGGGTCCAACGAGCAGTACTTC; CDR3aa: CASSGSNEQYF; v_gene: TRBV25-1; d_gene: NA; j_gene: TRBJ2-7; abundance: NA
CDR3nt: TGTGCCAGCAGCCAAGTCCTGGTGCTAGCGGGAAGCACAGATACGCAGTATTTT; CDR3aa: CASSQVLVLAGSTDTQYF; v_gene: TRBV3-1/TRBV3-2; d_gene: TRBD2; j_gene: TRBJ2-3; abundance: NA
CDR3nt: TGTGCCAGCAGCTTAATCCCCGGGACTAGTTCTACAGATACGCAGTATTTT; CDR3aa: CASSLIPGTSSTDTQYF; v_gene: TRBV7-2; d_gene: TRBD2; j_gene: TRBJ2-3; abundance: NA
CDR3nt: TGTGCCAGCCCCGGTGGGGAGACCCAGTACTTC; CDR3aa: CASPGGETQYF; v_gene: TRBV7-9; d_gene: NA; j_gene: TRBJ2-5; abundance: NA
CDR3nt: TGTGCCAGCACCCAGCGGGATCGGGAGACCCAGTACTTC; CDR3aa: CASTQRDRETQYF; v_gene: TRBV6-5; d_gene: TRBD2; j_gene: TRBJ2-5; abundance: NA
CDR3nt: TGTGCCGTCGGACAGGGGTATGGCTACACCTTC; CDR3aa: CAVGQGYGYTF; v_gene: TRBV27; d_gene: TRBD1; j_gene: TRBJ1-2; abundance: NA
CDR3nt: TGTGCCAGCAGCTTGACAGGGCAAGAAAAACTGTTTTTT; CDR3aa: CASSLTGQEKLFF; v_gene: TRBV5-4; d_gene: NA; j_gene: TRBJ1-4; abundance: few
CDR3nt: TGTGCCAGCAAGCAAGGGGATGTTTACAATGAGCAGTTCTTC; CDR3aa: CASKQGDVYNEQFF; v_gene: TRBV28; d_gene: NA; j_gene: TRBJ2-1; abundance: NA
CDR3nt: TGCGCCAGCAGCCACGGACAGACCCCAAACGGTGAAGCTTTCTTT; CDR3aa: CASSHGQTPNGEAFF; v_gene: TRBV5-1; d_gene: NA; j_gene: TRBJ1-1; abundance: NA
CDR3nt: TGCGCCAGCAGCTTGGGGACAGGGCGCTACGAGCAGTACTTC; CDR3aa: CASSLGTGRYEQYF; v_gene: TRBV5-1; d_gene: TRBD1; j_gene: TRBJ2-7; abundance: NA
CDR3nt: TGTGCCAGCACTCCGTCGGGCGATGAAGCTTTCTTT; CDR3aa: CASTPSGDEAFF; v_gene: TRBV12-3/TRBV12-4; d_gene: NA; j_gene: TRBJ1-1; abundance: once
CDR3nt: TGTGCCAGCAGCCAAGTCACACTCTCTGGGGCCAACGTCCTGACTTTC; CDR3aa: CASSQVTLSGANVLTF; v_gene: TRBV3-1/TRBV3-2; d_gene: NA; j_gene: TRBJ2-6; abundance: NA
CDR3nt: TGTGCCAGCAGCTTAGGACGCCGGGGCACCGACGCAGATACGCAGTATTTT; CDR3aa: CASSLGRRGTDADTQYF; v_gene: TRBV7-9; d_gene: NA; j_gene: TRBJ2-3; abundance: once
CDR3nt: TGTGCCAGTAGTTTGGGACTAGCGGGAGGGCCCGTCCTTAGCACAGATACGCAGTATTTT; CDR3aa: CASSLGLAGGPVLSTDTQYF; v_gene: TRBV19; d_gene: TRBD2; j_gene: TRBJ2-3; abundance: NA
CDR3nt: TGTGCCTGGACCAACAGGGGGCTTGGCTACACCTTC; CDR3aa: CAWTNRGLGYTF; v_gene: TRBV30; d_gene: TRBD1; j_gene: TRBJ1-2; abundance: NA
CDR3nt: TGTGCCAGCAGCTTAGTTTCCCCCATGCGGTCTTTT; CDR3aa: CASSLVSPMRSF; v_gene: TRBV7-8; d_gene: NA; j_gene: TRBJ2-3; abundance: NA
CDR3nt: TGTGCCAGCAGTCCCCTGACAGGGACGGGTGAGCAGTACTTC; CDR3aa: CASSPLTGTGEQYF; v_gene: TRBV6-5; d_gene: TRBD1; j_gene: TRBJ2-7; abundance: NA
CDR3nt: TGTGCCAGCAGTTTATCCAGCGGGGAAATTCAAGAGACCCAGTACTTC; CDR3aa: CASSLSSGEIQETQYF; v_gene: TRBV28; d_gene: TRBD2; j_gene: TRBJ2-5; abundance: NA
CDR3nt: TGTGCCATCAGTGACCCGGGGCAGGGGGAACACGAGCAGTACTTC; CDR3aa: CAISDPGQGEHEQYF; v_gene: TRBV10-3; d_gene: TRBD1; j_gene: TRBJ2-7; abundance: once
CDR3nt: TGTGCCAGCAGCCAAGGGACAGGGGACGGCAATCAGCCCCAGCATTTT; CDR3aa: CASSQGTGDGNQPQHF; v_gene: TRBV3-1/TRBV3-2; d_gene: TRBD1; j_gene: TRBJ1-5; abundance: NA
CDR3nt: TGTGCCAGCACCGGGGACAGGGGCTATGGCTACACCTTC; CDR3aa: CASTGDRGYGYTF; v_gene: TRBV5-6; d_gene: TRBD1; j_gene: TRBJ1-2; abundance: NA
CDR3nt: TGTGCCAGCAGCTTAAGCCTGCTCTCCTACGAGCAGTACTTC; CDR3aa: CASSLSLLSYEQYF; v_gene: TRBV11-2; d_gene: NA; j_gene: TRBJ2-7; abundance: NA
CDR3nt: TGTGCCAGCAGCTTAGTGGTTAGCGCGAACACCGGGGAGCTGTTTTTT; CDR3aa: CASSLVVSANTGELFF; v_gene: TRBV7-6; d_gene: NA; j_gene: TRBJ2-2; abundance: NA
CDR3nt: TGTGCCAGCAGTCTCGGGACACTGGATAATGGCTACACCTTC; CDR3aa: CASSLGTLDNGYTF; v_gene: TRBV6-5; d_gene: NA; j_gene: TRBJ1-2; abundance: once
CDR3nt: TGTGCCTGGAGTGGGGGGGGGCAACAGCCCCAGCATTTT; CDR3aa: CAWSGGGQQPQHF; v_gene: TRBV30; d_gene: NA; j_gene: TRBJ1-5; abundance: NA
CDR3nt: TGTGCCAGTAGCCATCGGAGTAACTCCTACGAGCAGTACTTC; CDR3aa: CASSHRSNSYEQYF; v_gene: TRBV19; d_gene: NA; j_gene: TRBJ2-7; abundance: NA
CDR3nt: TGTGCCAGCAGTCCAACCTTGAGGGCGGGATGGGAGACCCAGTACTTC; CDR3aa: CASSPTLRAGWETQYF; v_gene: TRBV27; d_gene: NA; j_gene: TRBJ2-5; abundance: NA
CDR3nt: TGTGCCAGCAGTGTTAGCGGGACCGGGGAGCTGTTTTTT; CDR3aa: CASSVSGTGELFF; v_gene: TRBV12-3/TRBV12-4; d_gene: TRBD2; j_gene: TRBJ2-2; abundance: NA
CDR3nt: TGTGCCAGCAGTATTAGGACAGCTCATGAAGCTTTCTTT; CDR3aa: CASSIRTAHEAFF; v_gene: TRBV27; d_gene: NA; j_gene: TRBJ1-1; abundance: NA
CDR3nt: TGTGCCAGCAGTTACGTCAGGGGTAACACTGAAGCTTTCTTT; CDR3aa: CASSYVRGNTEAFF; v_gene: TRBV6-5; d_gene: NA; j_gene: TRBJ1-1; abundance: NA